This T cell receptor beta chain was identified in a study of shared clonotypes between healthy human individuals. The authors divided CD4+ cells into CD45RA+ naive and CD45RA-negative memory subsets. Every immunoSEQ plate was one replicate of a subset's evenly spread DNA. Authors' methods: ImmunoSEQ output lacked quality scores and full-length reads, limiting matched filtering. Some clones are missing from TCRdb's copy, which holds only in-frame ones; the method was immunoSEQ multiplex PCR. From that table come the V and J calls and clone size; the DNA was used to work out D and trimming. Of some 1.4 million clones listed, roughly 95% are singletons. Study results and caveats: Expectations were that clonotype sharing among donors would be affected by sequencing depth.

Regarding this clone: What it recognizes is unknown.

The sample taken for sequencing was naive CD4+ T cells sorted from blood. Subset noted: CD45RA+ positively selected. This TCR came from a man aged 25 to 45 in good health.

The CDR3 loop reads CASAGVGHGEEQYF. In DNA, the CDR3 is TGTGCCAGTGCAGGGGTGGGCCATGGAGAGGAGCAGTACTTC. This chain connects TRBV19 to TRBJ2-7; D might be TRBD1 (6 bases). CDR1 is LNHDA, CDR2 SQIVND, per germline (reference sequence). CDR3 length equals 14 residues. Trimming took off 8 bases at V and 7 bases at J, with 21 bases between the two ends. Looking up the rest from reference TRBV19 and TRBJ2-7 gives the full variable domain: DGGITQSPKYLFRKEGQNVTLSCEQNLNHDAMYWYRQDPGQGLRLIYYSQIVNDFQKGDIAEGYSVSREKKESFPLTVTSAQKNPTAFYLCASAGVGHGEEQYFGPGTRLTVT.